This T cell receptor (beta chain) was recorded in a study of beta chain features in type 1 diabetes. Regarding the study as a whole: PCR might pick shorter templates more often, in the same way for patients and controls. Shorter TCRB CDR3s, moderately but significantly so, marked every one of the four CD4+ subsets in Type 1 diabetes patients.

This clone rates as medium-sized. What it binds is unknown. Expressed TCRB transcripts were sequenced because the isolated RNA had all been reverse transcribed beforehand. Libraries were prepared by immunoSEQ multiplex PCR; TCRdb keeps only in-frame clonotypes and omits some of them. Of under 20,000 clones listed, about 50% are singletons. V lost 8 bases and J 8 bases, leaving 7 bases between the germline ends. The CDR3 runs 11 residues. The germline V gene encodes CDR1 MDHEN and CDR2 SYDVKM. By way of CD45RO/CCR7/CD25/CD127/CD95/CD27, the CD4+ regulatory, stem cell-like memory, central memory and naive cells were sorted. Sorting gave populations that all exceeded 98% purity.

The receptor was derived from a man aged 18 to 29 in good health. Sequencing input: stem cell memory CD4+ T cells from blood. The V gene is TRBV28, the J gene TRBJ1-6; D is perhaps TRBD1 (5 bases). In nucleotides, the CDR3 is TGTGCCAGCTGGGGGGATTCACCCCTCCACTTT. This translates into CASWGDSPLHF.